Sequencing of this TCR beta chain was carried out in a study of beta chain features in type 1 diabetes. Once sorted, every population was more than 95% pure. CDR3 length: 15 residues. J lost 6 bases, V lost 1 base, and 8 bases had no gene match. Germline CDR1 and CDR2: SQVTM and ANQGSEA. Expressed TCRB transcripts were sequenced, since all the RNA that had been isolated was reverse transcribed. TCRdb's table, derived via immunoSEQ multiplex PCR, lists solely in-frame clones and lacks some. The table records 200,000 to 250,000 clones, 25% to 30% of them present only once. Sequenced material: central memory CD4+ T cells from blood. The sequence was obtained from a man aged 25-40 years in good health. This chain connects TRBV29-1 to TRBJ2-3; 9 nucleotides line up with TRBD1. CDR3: CSVEAGTGKGDTQYF. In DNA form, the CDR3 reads TGCAGCGTTGAAGCGGGGACAGGGAAAGGGGATACGCAGTATTTT.